The clone carrying this TCR beta chain was counted many times. Treatment noted: PENTA 11 planned treatment interruption arm or continuous ART arm. The entry originates in a study of HIV-infected children after antiretroviral therapy interruption. Per germline, CDR1 MNHNS and CDR2 SASEGT. Trimming stripped 5 bases from V and 7 bases from J, with 15 bases between. This CDR3 region has 14 residues. RNA-based 3' RACE libraries used unique molecular identifiers. Using its own MiXCR run on the 3' RACE reads, TCRdb lists one record per CDR3 protein. There are fewer than 100,000 distinct CDR3 sequences in the sample; less than 7% occur only once, and approximately 1.2% lies in the top ten.

Source: CD45RA+ CD4+ T cells from PBMCs, pooled from several time points, taken from a donor given antiretroviral therapy, either interrupted or continuous. The subset is: naive CD4+ CD45RA+ CD45RO- T cells. The TCR sequence derives from a pool of human donors with HIV. The gene calls are TRBV6-1 and TRBJ2-1; the D gene is possibly TRBD1 (6 bases). Here the CDR3 DNA reads TGTGCCAGCAGTCACCGACAGGTTGGGAATGAGCAGTTCTTC. It codes for CASSHRQVGNEQFF.